This T cell receptor beta chain was obtained from a study of blood T cell repertoires in COVID-19. Trimming pared 4 bases from V and 2 bases from J, leaving 15 bases between. The V gene's germline CDR1 is SQVTM and CDR2 ANQGSEA. CDR3 size: 14 residues. Assay used: immunoSEQ multiplex PCR; TCRdb lists only in-frame clones, some missing. The sample consists of some 180,000 clones, 70% to 80% of them appearing once. This TCR derives from a man aged 55 to 69 who had been exposed to COVID-19. The chain couples TRBV29-1 to TRBJ2-7; possible D gene TRBD2, 6 bases. The sample consisted of PBMCs or T cells enriched from blood (not recorded which). The CDR3 bases are TGCAGCGTTGTTCCAGCGGAGGGTACCTACGAGCAGTACTTC. Its translation is CSVVPAEGTYEQYF.